The 25 T cell receptor beta chains in this list originate from one sample, sequenced in a study of Graves' ophthalmopathy and Graves' hyperthyroidism. Using RNA transcripts, the TCR beta CDR3 regions were amplified. Scientists carried out first-round RT-PCR using HTBI primers and then a second-round multiplex PCR. From the multiplex PCR reads, TCRdb called clonotypes with MiXCR, one entry per CDR3 protein. Among 450,000 to 600,000 distinct CDR3 sequences, 39% were seen once, and the ten largest hold about 4%. Input material: peripheral blood or thyroid tissue (not recorded which). Source of these receptors: an adult man with Graves' hyperthyroidism.

This clonotype occurred a few times. V is TRBV12-3 or TRBV12-4 and J is TRBJ1-4, with no clear D. V dropped 5 bases and J dropped 8 bases, with 18 bases sitting between them. The CDR3 extends over 15 amino acids. CDR3 nucleotide sequence: TGTGCCAGCAGTGCCCGAGAAGGGCTGGAAGAAAAACTGTTTTTT. Translating it yields CASSAREGLEEKLFF.

V is TRBV7-6 and J is TRBJ1-3; no clear D gene. The CDR3 extends over 16 amino acids. CDR1 is SGHVS, CDR2 FNYEAQ, per germline. Trimming took off 4 bases at V and 0 bases at J, with 13 bases between the two ends. CDR3: CASSSQAGSSGNTIYF. CDR3 in DNA: TGTGCCAGCAGCTCTCAAGCGGGAAGCTCTGGAAACACCATATATTTT.

On this clonotype itself: A clone one base away is much larger, so this may be a read error. Without the conserved terminal phenylalanine or tryptophan, this CDR3 likely stems from a read error. The chain couples TRBV6-6 to TRBJ1-1; perhaps TRBD1 as D (6 bases). Germline V lookup: CDR1 MNHNY, CDR2 SVGAGI (reference sequence). CDR3 length: 14 amino acids. Trimming cost V 7 bases and J 1 base, with 13 bases left between them. The CDR3 DNA reads TGTGCCAGCACCCCCGGGGGCGGGAACACTGAAGCTTTCTCT. Its protein is CASTPGGGNTEAFS.

This clonotype was detected ten times or more. The chain carries TRBV5-5 and TRBJ1-2; TRBD1 matches at 9 bases. Germline lookup yields CDR1 SGHKS and CDR2 YYEKEE (reference sequence). The CDR3 is 16 residues long. J was trimmed by 4 bases and V by 0 bases; bases with no gene match: 7. CDR3 coding DNA: TGTGCCAGCAGCTTGGAGATGGACAGGGGTTTCTATGGCTACACCTTC. It encodes CASSLEMDRGFYGYTF. The complete variable domain, with remaining parts taken from reference TRBV5-5 and TRBJ1-2, reads DAGVTQSPTHLIKTRGQQVTLRCSPISGHKSVSWYQQVLGQGPQFIFQYYEKEERGRGNFPDRFSARQFPNYSSELNVNALLLGDSALYLCASSLEMDRGFYGYTFGSGTRLTVV.

The rearrangement links TRBV20-1 to TRBJ2-1; TRBD2 might be the D (6 bases). The CDR3 runs 14 residues. Germline loops: CDR1 DFQATT, CDR2 SNEGSKA (reference sequence). V lost 3 bases to trimming and J lost 7 bases, with 16 bases between them. Here the CDR3 reads CSASGHGRANEQFF. The CDR3 coding sequence is TGCAGTGCTAGTGGGCACGGGAGAGCTAATGAGCAGTTCTTC.

This clonotype turned up a few times. This sequence joins TRBV4-1 and TRBJ2-2, with D maybe TRBD1 (6 bases). From germline, CDR1 is MGHRA and CDR2 YSYEKL. The V and J ends lost 4 bases and 4 bases respectively, with 13 bases between them. The CDR3 spans 15 residues. The CDR3 sequence: CASSRGDTITGELFF. CDR3 sequence (DNA): TGCGCCAGCAGCCGAGGGGACACGATCACCGGGGAGCTGTTTTTT.

This clonotype was recorded at least ten times. The chain recombines TRBV7-9 with TRBJ1-1; D not resolved. Germline V CDR1 and CDR2: SEHNR, FQNEAQ (reference sequence). V was pared by 6 bases and J by 3 bases, with 8 bases between. The CDR3 sequence is 12 residues long. The CDR3: CASSNSDTEAFF. The CDR3 DNA reads TGTGCCAGCAGTAACAGTGACACTGAAGCTTTCTTT.

This clonotype came up a few times. The rearrangement joins TRBV5-1 to TRBJ2-2; D possibly uses TRBD1 or TRBD2 (6 bases each). This CDR3 contains 17 residues. V was pared by 7 bases and J by 4 bases, with 23 bases between. Looked up from germline, CDR1 is SGHRS and CDR2 is YFSETQ. CDR3 sequence (DNA): TGCGCCAGCCTCTTGGGGAGCTTCGGGGGCACCACCGGGGAGCTGTTTTTT. Its translation: CASLLGSFGGTTGELFF.

In this sample, this clonotype turned up many times. This chain links TRBV3-1 with TRBJ1-6; D not certain. This CDR3 is built from 13 residues. CDR1 is LGHDT, CDR2 YNNKEL, per germline (reference sequence). With 4 bases removed from V and 9 bases from J, the gap between germline ends came to 10 bases. The chain's CDR3 is CASSPVTTSPLHF. The CDR3 DNA is TGTGCCAGCAGCCCGGTGACAACTTCACCCCTCCACTTT.

Note on this clonotype: With a much larger clone just one base away, this may be a read error. The rearrangement joins TRBV5-1 to TRBJ1-4, with D unclear. Germline CDR1 SGHRS, CDR2 YFSETQ. The CDR3 runs to 14 residues. Trimming left V 3 bases short and J 9 bases short, with 15 bases between. The CDR3 region has the DNA TGCGCCAGCAGCTACGGGATGGGCTCACAAAAACTGTTTTTT. Residues: CASSYGMGSQKLFF.

The rearrangement joins TRBV19 to TRBJ2-5; TRBD2 aligns across 7 bases. The J call is doubtful: the DNA matches TRBJ2-4 better. The germline CDR1 and CDR2 sequences are LNHDA and SQIVND (reference sequence). The CDR3 covers 14 residues. CDR3 sequence: CASRASGGVNIQYF. The CDR3, as DNA: TGTGCCAGTCGGGCCTCGGGGGGTGTAAACATTCAGTACTTC.

The chain links TRBV10-2 to TRBJ2-5; D tentatively fits TRBD1 or TRBD2 (5 bases each). Germline CDR1 is WSHSY and CDR2 is SAAADI. The CDR3 has 15 residues. V was pared by 4 bases and J by 7 bases, with 19 bases between. CDR3 nucleotides: TGCGCCAGCAGTGGCTTATCCGGGGCCGAAAGGACCCAGTACTTC. This sequence encodes CASSGLSGAERTQYF.

About this clonotype: Its ends do not fully match the called genes, so a read error is possible. V and J are TRBV20-1 and TRBJ1-2; D not resolved. CDR1 is DFQATT and CDR2 is SNEGSKA in the germline V gene (reference sequence). The CDR3 is 11 residues long. CDR3 in DNA: TGCAGTGAAAAATTAGTCTATGACTACACCTTC. Its translation is CSEKLVYDYTF.

There are many counts of this clonotype. V is TRBV5-1 and J is TRBJ2-7; TRBD1 agrees at 7 bases. This CDR3 contains 14 residues. Germline-derived CDR1 and CDR2 are SGHRS and YFSETQ. The ends lost 4 bases at V and 2 bases at J; junction bases unmatched: 6. Here the CDR3 DNA reads TGCGCCAGCAGCCCTAGGGACAGCGCCTACGAGCAGTACTTC. This encodes CASSPRDSAYEQYF.

Comments on this clonotype: No conserved phenylalanine or tryptophan ends this CDR3, so it is likely a read error. The chain couples TRBV19 to TRBJ1-2; 10 nucleotides line up with TRBD1. V trimming: 8 bases; J trimming: 7 bases; junction bases outside the gene matches: 7. Germline V gene data show CDR1 as LNHDA and CDR2 as SQIVND (reference sequence). The CDR3 extends over 13 amino acids. The CDR3 bases are TGTGCCAGTGGGACAGGGGCAGGGGGTGGCTACACCCTC. The encoded protein is CASGTGAGGGYTL.

The table lists this clonotype with a few counts. This chain joins TRBV2 and TRBJ2-2; no clear D gene. Trimming stripped 4 bases from V and 5 bases from J, with 11 bases between. The CDR3 runs 14 residues. CDR1 and CDR2 from the germline V gene are SNHLY and FYNNEI. The CDR3 protein is CASSVMKLTGELFF. CDR3 DNA: TGTGCCAGCAGTGTAATGAAGTTAACCGGGGAGCTGTTTTTT.

The V gene is TRBV20-1, the J gene TRBJ2-5; D gene ambiguous. Looked up from germline, CDR1 is DFQATT and CDR2 is SNEGSKA (reference sequence). This CDR3 has 12 amino acids. V was pared by 6 bases and J by 2 bases, with 10 bases between. The DNA of the CDR3 is TGCAGTGCCCGGATCGGGCAAGAGACCCAGTACTTC. Translated: CSARIGQETQYF.

V usage is TRBV25-1 and J usage is TRBJ2-7; 8 bases match TRBD1. The J call may be incorrect, as the DNA end agrees better with TRBJ2-1. This CDR3 comprises 16 residues. Germline values: CDR1 MGHDK, CDR2 SYGVNS. The CDR3 sequence is CASSKTGVGSGNEQFF. Here the CDR3 DNA reads TGTGCCAGCAGCAAGACAGGGGTCGGCTCCGGTAATGAGCAGTTCTTC.

V usage is TRBV2 and J usage is TRBJ2-7, with 7 bases lining up with TRBD1. The CDR3 consists of 15 residues. Germline lookup yields CDR1 SNHLY and CDR2 FYNNEI. With 7 bases clipped from V and 3 bases from J, the junction kept 12 bases outside the gene matches. For the CDR3, the DNA is TGTGCCAGCACCCTCGGGTTCGGGACAGACTACGAGCAGTACTTC. Residues: CASTLGFGTDYEQYF.

The chain recombines TRBV29-1 with TRBJ2-7; a possible D gene is TRBD2 (6 bases). Germline CDR1 SQVTM, CDR2 ANQGSEA. This CDR3 contains 14 residues. The CDR3 DNA is TGCAGTCGCTCAACCGGGACTTCCACCTACGAGCAGTACTTC. Its translation is CSRSTGTSTYEQYF.

This clonotype was recorded a few times. This chain joins TRBV24-1 and TRBJ2-5; D is unclear. CDR1 is KGHDR, CDR2 SFDVKD, per germline. V was pared by 1 base and J by 2 bases, with 10 bases between. The CDR3 runs to 15 residues. CDR3 bases: TGTGCCACCAGTGATTTTAGGCAGATGCAAGAGACCCAGTACTTC. Its protein is CATSDFRQMQETQYF.

The V and J genes are TRBV7-8 and TRBJ1-1; possibly TRBD1 for D (5 bases). CDR1 and CDR2 from the germline V gene are SGHVS and FQNEAQ. V was clipped by 7 bases and J by 1 base, with 13 bases between them. This CDR3 comprises 14 residues. The CDR3 is CASTGGAANTEAFF. Written as DNA, the CDR3 is TGTGCCAGCACAGGTGGGGCTGCGAACACTGAAGCTTTCTTT.

The sample holds many counts of this clonotype. This chain connects TRBV20-1 to TRBJ2-2; D not resolved. This CDR3 spans 16 amino acids. CDR1 DFQATT and CDR2 SNEGSKA come from the germline V gene (reference sequence). V was pared by 0 bases and J by 11 bases, with 22 bases between. The CDR3 region has the DNA TGCAGTGCTAGAGAGAATCGGGCCTCCCACACCCATGAGCTGTTTTTT. Amino acids: CSARENRASHTHELFF.

CDR3 sequence reads: CATSDFDSREQFF. CDR3 nucleotides: TGTGCCACCAGTGATTTCGACTCTCGCGAGCAGTTCTTC. The rearrangement joins TRBV24-1 to TRBJ2-7; D is unresolved. The J call may be incorrect, as the DNA end agrees better with TRBJ2-1. This CDR3 is 13 amino acids long. Germline assignment: CDR1 KGHDR and CDR2 SFDVKD.

The V call is TRBV29-1, the J call TRBJ2-5; unclear D gene. Trimming removed 3 bases at V and 5 bases at J, with 16 bases between. The CDR3 sequence is 14 residues long. Per germline, CDR1 SQVTM and CDR2 ANQGSEA. CDR3 loop: CSVEGAVKDETQYF. The CDR3 nucleotides are TGCAGCGTTGAGGGCGCGGTAAAAGACGAGACCCAGTACTTC.